The next 12 T cell receptor beta chains were all read from a single sample in a study of CD8+CD57+ T cells in acquired aplastic anemia. TCR beta VDJ and CDR3 were profiled, and genomic DNA was the template. TCRdb reprocessed the reads via MiXCR and lists one record per CDR3 protein. The sample shows fewer than 85,000 distinct CDR3 sequences, approximately 70% of them seen only once. All sequencing subjects had displayed CD8+CD57+ cell expansion on flow cytometry. The source material was sorted CD4+, CD8+, or CD8+CD57+ T cells (not recorded which) from PBMCs. Source of these receptors: a human donor with aplastic anemia.

This clonotype was seen a handful of times. The chain recombines TRBV7-2 with TRBJ2-7; D not certain. Trimming stripped 5 bases from V and 5 bases from J, with 7 bases between. The CDR3 length is 11 residues. Germline V CDR1 and CDR2: SGHTA, FQGNSA. CDR3: CASSQGHEQYF. DNA of the CDR3: TGTGCCAGCAGCCAAGGCCACGAGCAGTACTTC.

The chain carries TRBV27 and TRBJ2-5; no definite D call. V was shortened by 3 bases and J by 5 bases, with 10 bases between the two germline ends. CDR1 is MNHEY, CDR2 SMNVEV, per germline (reference sequence). This CDR3 spans 13 amino acids. DNA of the CDR3: TGTGCCAGCAGTTTGGGTATGGGGGAGACCCAGTACTTC. It codes for CASSLGMGETQYF.

V and J are TRBV5-4 and TRBJ2-5; 10 bases map to TRBD2. Trimming at V came to 5 bases and at J to 4 bases, leaving 8 bases not matched to a gene. Germline CDR1 is SGHNT and CDR2 is YYREEE (reference sequence). There are 15 residues in the CDR3. The CDR3 protein is CASSPLAGEGETQYF. In DNA form, the CDR3 reads TGTGCCAGCAGTCCGCTAGCGGGGGAAGGAGAGACCCAGTACTTC.

In this sample, this clonotype turned up once. This rearrangement joins TRBV10-3 to TRBJ1-1, with 9 bases that match TRBD1. The germline CDR1 and CDR2 sequences are ENHRY and SYGVKD. J lost 6 bases, V lost 2 bases, and 10 bases had no gene match. There are 16 residues in the CDR3. The CDR3 protein is CAISEPSRDRVAEAFF. The CDR3 DNA follows: TGTGCCATCAGTGAGCCCTCGCGGGACAGGGTAGCTGAAGCTTTCTTT.

In DNA form, the CDR3 reads TGTGCCAGCAGCTTTGCCCCGGGACAGAGCAATCAGCCCCAGCATTTT. It is translated as CASSFAPGQSNQPQHF. The chain combines TRBV7-2 with TRBJ1-5; 7 nucleotides line up with TRBD1. Germline CDR1 SGHTA, CDR2 FQGNSA. This CDR3 spans 16 amino acids. J gave up 1 base and V 3 bases, and 6 bases lay outside the gene matches.

The V and J genes are TRBV20-1 and TRBJ1-4; perhaps TRBD1 as D (5 bases). The germline V gene encodes CDR1 DFQATT and CDR2 SNEGSKA (reference sequence). The CDR3 covers 12 residues. The V end lost 3 bases, the J end lost 6 bases, and 8 bases lay between the germline ends. This CDR3 reads CSASGQDEKLFF. In DNA, the CDR3 is TGCAGTGCTAGTGGACAAGATGAAAAACTGTTTTTT.

The rearrangement joins TRBV7-9 to TRBJ2-5; perhaps TRBD2 as D (5 bases). With 4 bases removed from V and 5 bases from J, the gap between germline ends came to 17 bases. CDR3 length equals 15 residues. Germline-derived CDR1 and CDR2 are SEHNR and FQNEAQ (reference sequence). The DNA for the CDR3 is TGTGCCAGCAGCTCCGTACTAGAAAGCGGCGAGACCCAGTACTTC. It is translated as CASSSVLESGETQYF. The full variable domain, completed using reference TRBV7-9 and TRBJ2-5, is DTGVSQNPRHKITKRGQNVTFRCDPISEHNRLYWYRQTLGQGPEFLTYFQNEAQLEKSRLLSDRFSAERPKGSFSTLEIQRTEQGDSAMYLCASSSVLESGETQYFGPGTRLLVL.

This clonotype appeared many times. This rearrangement joins TRBV7-9 to TRBJ2-3, with D perhaps matching TRBD1 (5 bases). Trimming removed 3 bases at V and 6 bases at J, with 7 bases between. Germline V CDR1 and CDR2: SEHNR, FQNEAQ (reference sequence). The CDR3 consists of 12 residues. The CDR3 bases are TGTGCCAGCAGCTTTCCAGGGGATACGCAGTATTTT. Its protein is CASSFPGDTQYF. The variable domain in full, completed from reference TRBV7-9 and TRBJ2-3, reads DTGVSQNPRHKITKRGQNVTFRCDPISEHNRLYWYRQTLGQGPEFLTYFQNEAQLEKSRLLSDRFSAERPKGSFSTLEIQRTEQGDSAMYLCASSFPGDTQYFGPGTRLTVL.

The chain has TRBV25-1 and TRBJ2-3; the match to TRBD2 covers 9 bases. CDR3 length: 15 residues. CDR1 is MGHDK, CDR2 SYGVNS, per germline. J lost 2 bases, V lost 3 bases, and 3 bases had no gene match. CDR3 sequence reads: CASSDQREATDTQYF. CDR3 nucleotide sequence: TGTGCCAGCAGTGATCAGCGGGAGGCCACAGATACGCAGTATTTT.

This clonotype has just one count. A much larger clone sits a single nucleotide away, making a read error possible. The chain couples TRBV29-1 to TRBJ2-7; 10 nucleotides match TRBD1. The germline V gene has CDR1 SQVTM and CDR2 ANQGSEA. This CDR3 is 14 amino acids long. The CDR3 sequence is CSVWGTGVSCEQYF. In DNA, the CDR3 is TGCAGCGTTTGGGGGACAGGGGTCTCCTGCGAGCAGTACTTC.

The chain employs TRBV6-5 and TRBJ2-3; weak D call: TRBD2 (5 bases). CDR1 and CDR2 from the germline V gene are MNHEY and SVGAGI. Trimming left V 0 bases short and J 0 bases short, with 7 bases between. The CDR3 contains 15 residues. The CDR3 DNA sequence: TGTGCCAGCAGTTACTCACGGGGAAGCACAGATACGCAGTATTTT. Its protein is CASSYSRGSTDTQYF.

This chain links TRBV29-1 with TRBJ1-5, with unresolved D. This CDR3 region has 13 residues. CDR1 SQVTM and CDR2 ANQGSEA come from the germline V gene. Trimming removed 4 bases at V and 0 bases at J, with 7 bases between. This chain's CDR3 is CSVGTDSNQPQHF. CDR3 DNA: TGCAGCGTTGGGACCGATAGCAATCAGCCCCAGCATTTT.